One and the same sample provided the 19 T cell receptor beta chains below, sequenced in a study of graft-versus-host responses after intestinal transplantation. No antigen is known for these receptors. Sequencing was performed with immunoSEQ multiplex PCR; in TCRdb, only in-frame clones are kept and a portion is missing. The table shows around 99,000 clones, with about 91% occurring only once. Sequenced material: unstimulated CD4+ T cells sorted from spleen or lymph node cells, taken before transplant. The receptors derive from a human donor who was the organ donor for an intestinal transplant.

Remarks on this clone: The same CDR3 is also encoded by other DNA sequences in this sample. CDR3 residues: CASILRTGGVSPLHF. In DNA, the CDR3 is TGTGCCAGCATCCTCAGGACAGGGGGGGTCTCACCCCTCCACTTT. This rearrangement joins TRBV6-1 to TRBJ1-6, with 10 bases aligning to TRBD1. Germline assignment: CDR1 MNHNS and CDR2 SASEGT. The J segment lost 10 bases and the V segment lost 7 bases, leaving 10 bases of the junction unmatched. CDR3 length: 15 amino acids.

This chain joins TRBV29-1 and TRBJ1-2; a possible D gene is TRBD1 (5 bases). The CDR3 length is 12 residues. Germline V gene lookup returns CDR1 SQVTM and CDR2 ANQGSEA. The V end lost 4 bases, the J end lost 6 bases, and 12 bases lay between the germline ends. CDR3 sequence: CSVVWGSNGYTF. In DNA, the CDR3 is TGCAGCGTTGTCTGGGGCTCGAATGGCTACACCTTC. The full variable domain, its missing parts supplied by reference TRBV29-1 and TRBJ1-2, is SAVISQKPSRDICQRGTSLTIQCQVDSQVTMMFWYRQQPGQSLTLIATANQGSEATYESGFVIDKFPISRPNLTFSTLTVSNMSPEDSSIYLCSVVWGSNGYTFGSGTRLTVV.

The J gene is TRBJ2-7, the V gene TRBV11-1; D gene unclear. The V gene lost 3 bases and the J gene lost 5 bases, with 11 bases spanning the gap. The CDR3 length is 13 residues. Germline lookup yields CDR1 SGHAT and CDR2 FQDESV (reference sequence). The CDR3 DNA sequence: TGTGCCAGCAGCTTTTTCCCAGTGAACGAGCAGTACTTC. Its translation is CASSFFPVNEQYF.

This clone has a single count. The J gene is TRBJ1-4, the V gene TRBV15; perhaps TRBD1 as D (5 bases). Germline loops: CDR1 LNHNV, CDR2 YYDKDF (reference sequence). V was cut by 0 bases and J by 2 bases, with 10 bases left in between. This CDR3 region has 16 residues. Here the CDR3 DNA reads TGTGCCACCAGCAGAGATCGGGGCTCCACTAATGAAAAACTGTTTTTT. It translates to CATSRDRGSTNEKLFF.

The rearrangement joins TRBV21-1 to TRBJ2-5; no DNA check was done on the table's D call, TRBD2. TRBV21-1 is annotated as a pseudogene. The CDR3 extends over 16 amino acids. CDR3 bases: TGTGCCAGCAGCAAACGGTCTAGCGGTTTTCAAGAGACCCAGTACTTC. Protein product: CASSKRSSGFQETQYF.

This CDR3 reads CASRRTGLGQPQHF. The CDR3 region has the DNA TGTGCCAGCCGGAGGACAGGGTTGGGTCAGCCCCAGCATTTT. The V and J genes are TRBV6-6 and TRBJ1-5; 8 bases agree with TRBD1. Germline CDR1 reads MNHNY; CDR2 reads SVGAGI (reference sequence). J gave up 6 bases and V 8 bases, and 9 bases lay outside the gene matches. The CDR3 is 14 amino acids.

The gene calls are TRBV7-2 and TRBJ1-4, with D unresolved. CDR1 is SGHTA, CDR2 FQGNSA, per germline. The length of the CDR3 is 15 residues. Trimming took 5 bases from V and 7 from J, leaving 17 bases between them. DNA of the CDR3: TGTGCCAGCAGCCCCGCGCGGGTGGCCTCTGAAAAACTGTTTTTT. Its translation is CASSPARVASEKLFF.

This chain joins TRBV7-2 and TRBJ1-5, with unresolved D. Germline CDR1 reads SGHTA; CDR2 reads FQGNSA. This CDR3 is 14 amino acids long. The V end lost 1 base, the J end lost 6 bases, and 10 bases lay between the germline ends. The CDR3 sequence is CASSLDSAPQPQHF. The CDR3, as DNA: TGTGCCAGCAGCTTAGACAGCGCGCCTCAGCCCCAGCATTTT.

The V and J genes are TRBV6-6 and TRBJ1-2, with 8 positions matching TRBD1. The CDR3 extends over 15 amino acids. The trim removed 5 bases at V and 3 bases at J, leaving 8 bases unmatched. In germline, CDR1 is MNHNY, CDR2 SVGAGI (reference sequence). CDR3 residues: CASSDLDRGDYGYTF. CDR3 in DNA: TGTGCCAGCAGTGACCTTGACAGGGGAGACTATGGCTACACCTTC.

The chain links TRBV5-6 to TRBJ1-2; D gene unclear. V was clipped by 0 bases and J by 4 bases, with 1 base between them. CDR3 length equals 11 residues. Germline V CDR1 and CDR2: SGHDT, YYEEEE. CDR3 sequence (DNA): TGTGCCAGCAGCTTGGGCTATGGCTACACCTTC. Amino acids: CASSLGYGYTF.

The CDR3 loop reads CANTEAFF. CDR3 nucleotide sequence: TGTGCCAACACTGAAGCTTTCTTT. The chain has TRBV2 and TRBJ1-1; no definite D call. This CDR3 is 8 amino acids long. V was clipped by 10 bases and J by 3 bases, with 0 bases between them. CDR1 and CDR2 from the germline V gene are SNHLY and FYNNEI.

This chain connects TRBV28 to TRBJ1-1, with D perhaps TRBD1 (6 bases). The CDR3 is made up of 15 amino acids. Germline V CDR1 and CDR2: MDHEN, SYDVKM. Trimming removed 2 bases from V and 1 base from J, with 11 bases in between. The CDR3 sequence is CASSLTGTPNTEAFF. As DNA, the CDR3 is TGTGCCAGCAGTTTAACCGGGACACCGAACACTGAAGCTTTCTTT.

This sequence joins TRBV19 and TRBJ2-2; D is perhaps TRBD1 or TRBD2 (5 bases each). Germline V CDR1 and CDR2: LNHDA, SQIVND (reference sequence). This CDR3 region has 15 residues. V lost 11 bases, J lost 6 bases, and 22 bases lay in between. The CDR3 DNA sequence: TGTGCCTCCCAAAAGGGGAGACTATCCCCCGGGGAGCTGTTTTTT. It yields the protein CASQKGRLSPGELFF.

This rearrangement joins TRBV10-3 to TRBJ1-5; 8 bases line up with TRBD1. Germline lookup yields CDR1 ENHRY and CDR2 SYGVKD. The CDR3 has 17 amino acids. The J segment lost 0 bases and the V segment lost 3 bases, leaving 7 bases of the junction unmatched. In DNA, the CDR3 is TGTGCCATCAGTGATCGGGACAGGCGTAATAGCAATCAGCCCCAGCATTTT. Residues: CAISDRDRRNSNQPQHF.

The chain combines TRBV9 with TRBJ2-3; D unresolved. Per the germline V gene, CDR1 is SGDLS and CDR2 is YYNGEE. Deletions cut 1 base from V and 2 bases from J, with 11 bases between. This CDR3 is built from 15 residues. CDR3 loop: CASSVNPQVTDTQYF. The CDR3 region has the DNA TGTGCCAGCAGCGTAAACCCGCAGGTCACAGATACGCAGTATTTT.

The rearrangement links TRBV23-1 to TRBJ2-5; 11 bases are a match to TRBD2. TRBV23-1 is recorded as an ORF, its role being uncertain. The length of the CDR3 is 16 residues. Unmatched junction bases numbered 5, after V lost 4 bases and J lost 1 base. The CDR3 sequence is CASSPGLAEVQETQYF. As DNA, the CDR3 is TGCGCCAGCAGTCCGGGACTAGCGGAGGTCCAAGAGACCCAGTACTTC.

The V call is TRBV7-3, the J call TRBJ2-3, with 11 bases matching TRBD2. This CDR3 has 15 residues. V dropped 4 bases and J dropped 6; count of bases not matched to a gene: 6. Germline V gene lookup returns CDR1 SGHTA and CDR2 FQGTGA. CDR3 in DNA: TGTGCCAGCAGCTCCTTAGCGGGGGGGCTGGATACGCAGTATTTT. Translating gives CASSSLAGGLDTQYF.

Worth noting for this clone: Other nucleotide sequences in the sample specify the same CDR3. The DNA of the CDR3 is TGTGCCAGCAGCCCAGCAGGGACCGGGGAGCTGTTTTTT. Translation gives CASSPAGTGELFF. This chain joins TRBV7-3 and TRBJ2-2, with D possibly matching TRBD1 (5 bases). CDR1 and CDR2 (germline): SGHTA, FQGTGA. The V end was cut by 5 bases, the J end by 5 bases, with 9 bases between. The CDR3 spans 13 residues.

The rearrangement links TRBV25-1 to TRBJ2-6; D gene ambiguous. The V end lost 5 bases, the J end lost 3 bases, and 2 bases lay between the germline ends. The germline gives CDR1 MGHDK, CDR2 SYGVNS. The CDR3 contains 12 residues. Written as DNA, the CDR3 is TGTGCCAGCAGTAGTGGGGCCAACGTCCTGACTTTC. Translated, it gives CASSSGANVLTF.